This record looks at one TCR beta chain sequence and its context. Its antigen is undetermined. This sample is drawn from a study of cytomegalovirus exposure and HLA in healthy donors. Looking at the study overall: Genotyping showed roughly 76% of roughly 400 donors falling in the Caucasian-associated ancestry cluster. General observations from the study: Some highly shared sequence variants likely arose as a pipeline artifact. Researchers catalogued 160 or so TCR beta chains as cytomegalovirus-associated.

CDR1 and CDR2 from the germline V gene are SEHNR and FQNEAQ (reference sequence). This CDR3 is built from 10 residues. V shed 8 bases and J shed 6 bases, with 5 bases lying between them. Primers for the PCR totalled 60 Vbeta and 13 Jbeta. Data came from immunoSEQ multiplex PCR; TCRdb stores just in-frame clones and leaves some out. The sample gives roughly 190,000 clones, around three quarters of which show up once; 2% to 2.5% is in the top ten. The source is a woman aged 25 to 39 in good health and CMV-seropositive. The chain recombines TRBV7-9 with TRBJ2-1; D is unclear. The sequencing input was PBMCs. This CDR3 is CASGSNEQFF. The CDR3 nucleotides read TGTGCCAGCGGTAGCAATGAGCAGTTCTTC.